The TCR beta chain described here comes from a study of immune evolution from preneoplasia to lung adenocarcinoma. Clones were read by immunoSEQ multiplex PCR, and TCRdb kept only the in-frame ones, dropping some. The sample contains around 10,000 clones, roughly 80% of which appear only once. Germline CDR1 MDHEN, CDR2 SYDVKM. Between the trimmed V and J ends, which lost 5 bases and 11 bases, there was a span of 19 bases. The CDR3 sequence is 14 residues long. The sample consisted of FFPE minimally invasive lung adenocarcinoma tissue. The receptor was derived from a person aged 65 to 85 with lung adenocarcinoma. The chain employs TRBV28 and TRBJ1-5; TRBD1 is a possible D gene (5 bases). The CDR3 sequence: CASSPRGGPTAQHF. CDR3 nucleotide sequence: TGTGCCAGCAGTCCAAGGGGAGGGCCCACGGCCCAGCATTTT.